Here is one TCR beta chain with its context. The antigen it recognizes is unknown. No much larger clonotype is one base removed from it; base qualities were not supplied. The sample is drawn from a study of T-cell memory formation after mild COVID-19 (dated by TCRdb to the early 2020s). Turning to the overall study: TCR sequence clusters from the two donors were largely donor specific. In a couple of donors, T-cell clones that expanded and contracted after mild COVID-19 were tracked by sequencing TCRalpha and TCRbeta repertoires over time. Two young, previously healthy adult volunteers, one female and one male, were included in the cohort.

The research as a whole found: Contracting CD4+ clones were located mainly in the CM and EM memory subsets, whereas CD8+ clones were found to be enriched in EMRA. Whether the second-wave clones peaking on day 37 were SARS-CoV-2 specific was not confirmed. From day 15 to 85, contracting clones showed balanced CD4/CD8 phenotypes, whereas a second wave of clones that expanded from day 15 to 37 leaned towards CD4+. The study included only a couple of mild cases, and larger cohorts that include severe cases with pre-infection samples were judged to be necessary. Some responding clones were detected in pre-infection memory, which suggested that pre-existing cross-reactive memory T cells had joined the SARS-CoV-2 response.

Ficoll-Paque density gradient centrifugation was the method used to isolate PBMCs. Instrument on record: Illumina NovaSeq 6000. Using 5'RACE with constant-segment primers, TCRalpha and TCRbeta cDNA libraries were constructed, with sample barcodes and unique molecular identifiers added in the process. RNA was extracted from every sample with Trizol reagent. The libraries were amplified in two PCR steps, and the second step added a second sample barcode and Illumina TruSeq adapters. The libraries were sequenced on an Illumina NovaSeq using 2 x 150 bp paired-end reads. In the paper's pipeline: Reads were demultiplexed and collapsed into UMI-guided consensus sequences with migec v1.2.7. With mixcr v2.1.11, UMI consensuses were aligned to TRA and TRB V and J templates and assembled into clonotypes. Expanded or contracted clonotypes were those called significant by both edgeR and NoisET, with noise models trained on biological replicates. For edgeR calls, the thresholds were a false discovery rate-adjusted p below 0.01 and a log2 fold-change of 1. As an exploratory analysis of dynamics, PCA with hierarchical clustering was applied to max-normalized trajectories of the 1000 most abundant clonotypes. The CD4 or CD8 phenotype of responding clones was assigned using the separately sequenced CD4+ and CD8+ repertoires. The raw public data were reprocessed by TCRdb itself: fastp quality trimming at Q25, MiXCR clonotype calling, in-frame beta chains only. Entries are consolidated by CDR3 protein sequence, retaining the most common genes and DNA. These V and J calls are TCRdb output, not the study's own analysis. Recorded for this sample are hundreds of thousands of distinct CDR3 sequences; around a sixth of them occurred a single time. Of the sample, 20% to 25% is held by the ten largest clones.

From the cysteine up to the phenylalanine, the CDR3 has a length of 18 residues. Only CDR3 DNA is held: 54 bases, read in frame from base 1. Deletion took 4 bases off V and 2 bases off J, with a span of 21 bases between the germline ends. The germline V gene supplies CDR1 SGHRS and CDR2 YFSETQ. The material sequenced was PBMCs or a T cell subset sorted from them (not recorded which). The source of this sequence is a man between 18 and 35 years old who had mild COVID-19 (a few samples of this study predate the infection). The sample titles of this study are shuffled in the database, so cell type and time point are left out; the donor was told from shared clones. Here the chain combines TRBV5-1 and TRBJ1-4, with TRBD1 perhaps the D gene, on 5 matching bases. The sequenced DNA: TGCGCCAGCAGCCAAGGGCTTGGGGCGGGCTTGACTAATGAAAAACTGTTTTTT. This sequence encodes CASSQGLGAGLTNEKLFF.